A single TCR beta chain is shown here with its context. The same CDR3 is also encoded by other DNA sequences in this sample. V was pared by 4 bases and J by 4 bases, with 2 bases of the junction left unmatched. The length of the CDR3 is 13 residues. In the original analysis: Amplification with reference gene primers provided the estimates of nucleated cell counts. Only in-frame clones appear in the TCRdb table, and some are missing; sequencing was by immunoSEQ multiplex PCR. That table gives V, J and clone size, and the DNA gave D and trimming. The table has about 280,000 clones, about 90% seen once. The source of the sample is a study of blood T cell repertoires in COVID-19. Study context: The United States, Italy and Spain supplied acute and convalescent COVID-19 samples. Sample material is recorded as cDNA or gDNA derived from T cells, B-cell-depleted T cells, or PBMCs.

The TCR comes from a woman in her twenties or thirties who had recovered from COVID-19. V and J are TRBV12-3 or TRBV12-4 and TRBJ2-7; TRBD1 matches 9 bases. The sequencing input was peripheral blood. The DNA of the CDR3 is TGTGCCAGCAGTTCGACAGGGGGTTACGAGCAGTACTTC. Amino acid sequence: CASSSTGGYEQYF.